The entry below describes one T cell receptor beta chain. Per the germline V gene, CDR1 is SNHLY and CDR2 is FYNNEI. Trimming removed 7 bases from V and 1 base from J, with 10 bases in between. CDR3 size: 13 residues. Only in-frame clones appear in the TCRdb table, and some are missing; sequencing was by immunoSEQ multiplex PCR. The repertoire holds 40,000 to 65,000 clones, with about 82% as singletons. This sample was taken from a study of blood T cell repertoires in COVID-19. The rearrangement joins TRBV2 to TRBJ2-5, with no clear D. The sequence was obtained from a man in his 70s with active COVID-19. The specimen was peripheral blood. CDR3 nucleotides: TGTGCCAGCACAAACCGGGTCCAAGAGACCCAGTACTTC. It yields the protein CASTNRVQETQYF.